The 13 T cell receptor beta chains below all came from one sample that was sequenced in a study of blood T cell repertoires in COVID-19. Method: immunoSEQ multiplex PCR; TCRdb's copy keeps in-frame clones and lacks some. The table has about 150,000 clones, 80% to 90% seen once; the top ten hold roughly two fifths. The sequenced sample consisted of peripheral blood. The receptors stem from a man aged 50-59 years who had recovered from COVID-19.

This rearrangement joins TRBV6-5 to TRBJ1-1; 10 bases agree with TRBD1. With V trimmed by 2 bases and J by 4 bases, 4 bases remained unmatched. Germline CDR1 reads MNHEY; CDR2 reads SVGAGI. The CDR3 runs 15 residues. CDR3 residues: CASSYLGTGATEAFF. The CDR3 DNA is TGTGCCAGCAGTTACCTTGGGACAGGGGCCACTGAAGCTTTCTTT.

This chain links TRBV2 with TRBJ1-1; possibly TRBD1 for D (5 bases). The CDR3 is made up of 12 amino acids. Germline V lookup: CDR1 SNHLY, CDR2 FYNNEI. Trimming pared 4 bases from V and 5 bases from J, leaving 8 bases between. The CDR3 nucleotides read TGTGCCAGCAGTGCCTGGACAACTGAAGCTTTCTTT. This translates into CASSAWTTEAFF.

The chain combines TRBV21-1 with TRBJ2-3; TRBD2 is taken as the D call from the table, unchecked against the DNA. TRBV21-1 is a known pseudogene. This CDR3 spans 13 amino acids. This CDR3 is CASSKIGKDTQYF. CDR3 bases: TGTGCCAGCAGCAAAATCGGTAAAGATACGCAGTATTTT.

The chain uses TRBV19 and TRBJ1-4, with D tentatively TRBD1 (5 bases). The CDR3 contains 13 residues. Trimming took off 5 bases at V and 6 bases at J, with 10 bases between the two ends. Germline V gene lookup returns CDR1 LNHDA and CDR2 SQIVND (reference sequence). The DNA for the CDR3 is TGTGCCAGTAGTGGGGCCGTGGATGAAAAACTGTTTTTT. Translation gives CASSGAVDEKLFF.

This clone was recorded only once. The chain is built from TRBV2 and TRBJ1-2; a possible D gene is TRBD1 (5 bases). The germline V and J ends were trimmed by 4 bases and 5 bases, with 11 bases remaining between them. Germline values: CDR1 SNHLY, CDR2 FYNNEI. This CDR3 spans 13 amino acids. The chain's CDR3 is CASSGGGGYGYTF. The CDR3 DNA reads TGTGCCAGCAGTGGTGGGGGAGGGTATGGCTACACCTTC.

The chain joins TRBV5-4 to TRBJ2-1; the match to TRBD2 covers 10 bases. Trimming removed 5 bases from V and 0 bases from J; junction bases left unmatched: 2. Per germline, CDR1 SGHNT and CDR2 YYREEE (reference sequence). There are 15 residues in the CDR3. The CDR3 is CASRLAGSSYNEQFF. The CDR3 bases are TGTGCCAGCAGACTAGCGGGGAGCTCCTACAATGAGCAGTTCTTC.

The CDR3: CASSAYRRAGTGTYEQYF. The CDR3 DNA reads TGTGCCAGCAGTGCATATCGACGGGCCGGGACAGGGACCTACGAGCAGTACTTC. This chain connects TRBV27 to TRBJ2-7; 9 bases agree with TRBD1. The CDR3 contains 18 residues. V shed 5 bases and J 2 bases; nucleotides not matched to a gene: 16. Germline CDR1 is MNHEY and CDR2 is SMNVEV (reference sequence).

The CDR3 loop is CASSYTTSRPDTGELFF. In DNA, the CDR3 is TGTGCCAGCAGTTACACGACTAGTCGTCCCGACACCGGGGAGCTGTTTTTT. The chain couples TRBV6-2 or TRBV6-3 to TRBJ2-2; D is possibly TRBD2 (6 bases). This CDR3 has 17 amino acids. Looked up from germline, CDR1 is MNHEY and CDR2 is SVGEGT. Trimming stripped 2 bases from V and 3 bases from J, with 16 bases between.

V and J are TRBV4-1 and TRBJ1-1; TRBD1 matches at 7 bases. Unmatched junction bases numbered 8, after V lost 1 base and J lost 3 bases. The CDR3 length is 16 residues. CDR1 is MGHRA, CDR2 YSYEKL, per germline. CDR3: CASSQANRGLYTEAFF. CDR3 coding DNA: TGCGCCAGCAGCCAAGCAAACAGGGGACTTTACACTGAAGCTTTCTTT.

CDR3 in DNA: TGTGCCAGCAGCCCCACCCGGACAGGGCGCACAGATACGCAGTATTTT. This translates into CASSPTRTGRTDTQYF. The chain couples TRBV6-2 or TRBV6-3 to TRBJ2-3, with 8 nucleotides matching TRBD1. This CDR3 spans 16 amino acids. With V trimmed by 6 bases and J by 1 base, 9 bases remained unmatched. Germline lookup yields CDR1 MNHEY and CDR2 SVGEGT.

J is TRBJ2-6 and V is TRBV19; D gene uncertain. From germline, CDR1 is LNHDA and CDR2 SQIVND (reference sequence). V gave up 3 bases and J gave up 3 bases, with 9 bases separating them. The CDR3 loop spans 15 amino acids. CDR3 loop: CASSISRGGANVLTF. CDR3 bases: TGTGCCAGTAGTATTAGCCGCGGTGGGGCCAACGTCCTGACTTTC.

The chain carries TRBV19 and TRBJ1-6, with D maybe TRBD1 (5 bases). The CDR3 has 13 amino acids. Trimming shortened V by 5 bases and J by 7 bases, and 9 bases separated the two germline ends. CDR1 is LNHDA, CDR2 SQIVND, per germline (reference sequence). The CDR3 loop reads CASSGTENSPLHF. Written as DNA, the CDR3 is TGTGCCAGTAGTGGGACTGAGAATTCACCCCTCCACTTT.

DNA for the CDR3: TGTGCCTGGACCTTCGGCTCCTACAATGAGCAGTTCTTC. Protein product: CAWTFGSYNEQFF. V and J are TRBV30 and TRBJ2-1, with D hard to call. The germline CDR1 and CDR2 sequences are GTSNPN and SVGIG (reference sequence). V was trimmed by 4 bases and J by 0 bases, leaving 7 bases between them. The CDR3 is made up of 13 amino acids.